A selection of T cell receptor beta chains follows, all from one sample in a study of identical twins. Each CDR3 protein is one row after TCRdb ran MiXCR on the 5' RACE reads. The sample comprises 230,000 or so distinct CDR3 sequences, approximately 8.3% of which are singletons, and approximately 3% rests with the top ten. The sample was also linked to a second study, of yellow fever vaccine responses in identical twins.

Sequenced input: CD8+ T cells sorted from blood. The source of these receptors is a woman younger than 30 in good health. Both conserved end residues are part of each CDR3. A D gene is named only where the DNA matches it firmly. Size is omitted from some rows. Given values are once, few, many or a class for expanded clones.

TRBJ2-1,TRBV29-1,few,.,CSVSGFSYNEQFF,TGCAGCGTGTCCGGATTCTCCTACAATGAGCAGTTCTTC
TRBJ2-1,TRBV5-5,few,TRBD1,CASSLVSQGANEQFF,TGTGCCAGCAGCTTGGTATCACAGGGGGCGAATGAGCAGTTCTTC
TRBJ2-7,TRBV11-2,many,.,CASSLAEGTYEQYF,TGTGCCAGCAGCTTAGCTGAGGGAACCTACGAGCAGTACTTC
TRBJ2-7,TRBV2,.,TRBD2,CASSESSSGGPYEQYF,TGTGCCAGCAGTGAGAGTTCTAGCGGGGGGCCCTACGAGCAGTACTTC
TRBJ2-3,TRBV28,many,.,CASSGIGQGPDTQYF,TGTGCCAGCAGTGGAATCGGGCAGGGGCCAGATACGCAGTATTTT
TRBJ2-3,TRBV24-1,few,.,CATSDFSREQADTQYF,TGTGCCACCAGTGATTTCTCCCGGGAGCAAGCAGATACGCAGTATTTT
TRBJ2-7,TRBV28,few,.,CASSFYRLNSEQYF,TGTGCCAGCAGTTTTTATCGGCTTAATAGCGAGCAGTACTTC
TRBJ2-1,TRBV7-9,many,TRBD2,CASSFVSGSNEQFF,TGTGCCAGCAGCTTTGTTAGCGGGAGCAATGAGCAGTTCTTC
TRBJ2-7,TRBV4-2,few,TRBD2,CASSYRHGTSGPRYEQYF,TGTGCCAGCAGCTACCGACATGGGACTAGCGGACCGCGCTACGAGCAGTACTTC
TRBJ2-1,TRBV12-3/TRBV12-4,many,TRBD2,CASSFVSGRADQFF,TGTGCCAGCAGTTTTGTGAGCGGGAGGGCCGATCAGTTCTTC
TRBJ2-7,TRBV10-2,.,.,CASSDEGPYEQYF,TGCGCCAGCAGTGACGAGGGTCCCTACGAGCAGTACTTC
TRBJ2-6,TRBV21-1,many,.,CASSNSGGGGANVLTF,TGTGCCAGCAGCAACTCGGGAGGAGGTGGGGCCAACGTCCTGACTTTC
TRBJ2-1,TRBV27,few,.,CASRTGTDPTTYNEQFF,TGTGCCAGCAGGACCGGGACCGACCCTACAACCTACAATGAGCAGTTCTTC
TRBJ2-1,TRBV10-3,few,.,CAIRGGGYNEQFF,TGTGCCATCAGAGGGGGGGGCTACAATGAGCAGTTCTTC
TRBJ2-1,TRBV3-1,.,TRBD2,CASSQVGTSAPTGREQFF,TGTGCCAGCAGCCAAGTAGGGACTAGTGCACCCACAGGACGTGAGCAGTTCTTC
TRBJ2-6,TRBV6-1,.,TRBD2,CASRKQGLALSSGANVLTF,TGTGCCAGCAGGAAGCAGGGACTAGCGTTAAGCTCTGGGGCCAACGTCCTGACTTTC
TRBJ2-7,TRBV11-2,.,TRBD1,CASSLVVGGSDEQYF,TGTGCCAGCAGCTTAGTGGTAGGGGGCAGTGACGAGCAGTACTTC
TRBJ2-1,TRBV29-1,many,.,CSDLAWIGDEQFF,TGCAGCGACCTAGCGTGGATCGGGGATGAGCAGTTCTTC
TRBJ2-7,TRBV7-8,few,.,CASSTADRFGAYEQYF,TGTGCCAGCAGCACCGCTGATAGATTCGGGGCCTACGAGCAGTACTTC
TRBJ1-2,TRBV6-5,.,.,CASSYGWELFFDTF,TGTGCCAGCAGTTACGGATGGGAGCTGTTTTTCGACACCTTC
TRBJ2-7,TRBV29-1,many,TRBD2,CSVEARTSGTMIYEQYF,TGCAGCGTTGAAGCGAGAACTAGCGGGACAATGATCTACGAGCAGTACTTC
TRBJ2-7,TRBV7-9,many,TRBD2,CAVLGTTSYEQYF,TGTGCCGTACTAGGGACTACCTCCTACGAGCAGTACTTC
TRBJ2-1,TRBV20-1,.,.,CSARDFREPRTPNEQFF,TGCAGTGCTAGAGACTTCCGGGAACCAAGGACGCCCAATGAGCAGTTCTTC
TRBJ2-1,TRBV15,.,TRBD1,CATSRDKGASETHNEQFF,TGTGCCACCAGCAGAGATAAGGGGGCGAGTGAGACACACAATGAGCAGTTCTTC
TRBJ1-3,TRBV5-1,many,.,CASSLWRNSGNTIYF,TGCGCCAGCAGCTTGTGGAGGAACTCTGGAAACACCATATATTTT
TRBJ2-3,TRBV12-3/TRBV12-4,few,.,CASTNDFTDTQYF,TGTGCCAGCACCAACGACTTCACAGATACGCAGTATTTT
TRBJ1-5,TRBV20-1,many,.,CSARDLGRGDNQPQHF,TGCAGTGCTAGAGATCTGGGACGGGGAGACAATCAGCCCCAGCATTTT
TRBJ2-7,TRBV15,.,.,CATSRGRNGYEQYF,TGTGCCACCAGCAGAGGCCGGAACGGGTACGAGCAGTACTTC
TRBJ2-7,TRBV7-8,many,TRBD2,CASSLPGGGRTYEQYF,TGTGCCAGCAGCTTGCCGGGGGGAGGAAGAACCTACGAGCAGTACTTC
TRBJ2-5,TRBV7-7,.,TRBD2,CASSPPIQGSGGQETQYF,TGTGCTAGCAGTCCACCGATCCAAGGTTCGGGAGGCCAAGAGACCCAGTACTTC
TRBJ2-3,TRBV27,.,.,CASRPQGAWTDTQYF,TGTGCCAGCAGACCACAAGGGGCTTGGACAGATACGCAGTATTTT
TRBJ2-7,TRBV4-2,many,TRBD2,CASSQELAFDYEQYF,TGTGCCAGCAGCCAAGAACTAGCGTTTGACTACGAGCAGTACTTC
TRBJ2-5,TRBV28,.,.,CACRQDEETQYF,TGTGCCTGCAGACAAGACGAAGAGACCCAGTACTTC
TRBJ2-2,TRBV9,few,.,CASSPPGAVPGELFF,TGTGCCAGCAGCCCACCGGGAGCCGTACCCGGGGAGCTGTTTTTT
TRBJ2-1,TRBV29-1,many,.,CSVEDVGGHNEQFF,TGCAGCGTTGAAGATGTCGGGGGGCACAATGAGCAGTTCTTC
TRBJ1-5,TRBV5-5,.,.,CASTQDTGRPQPQHF,TGTGCCAGCACCCAAGATACAGGGCGGCCTCAGCCCCAGCATTTT
TRBJ2-1,TRBV4-1,.,.,CASSPSGVGEQFF,TGCGCCAGCAGCCCGTCCGGGGTTGGTGAGCAGTTCTTC
TRBJ1-1,TRBV29-1,many,.,CSVQGGDTEAFF,TGCAGCGTTCAGGGCGGCGACACTGAAGCTTTCTTT
TRBJ2-1,TRBV27,many,.,CASKKDNEQFF,TGTGCCAGCAAGAAAGACAATGAGCAGTTCTTC
TRBJ1-6,TRBV4-3,many,.,CASSPDRLSYNSPLHF,TGCGCCAGCAGCCCGGACCGACTCTCCTATAATTCACCCCTCCACTTT
TRBJ2-1,TRBV4-3,few,.,CASSQGPIAYEQFF,TGCGCCAGCAGCCAAGGCCCAATCGCCTATGAGCAGTTCTTC
TRBJ2-1,TRBV12-5,many,TRBD2,CASGFTGGLSEQFF,TGTGCTAGTGGTTTTACGGGAGGGTTAAGTGAGCAGTTCTTC
TRBJ2-7,TRBV7-9,.,TRBD2,CASSLVASGGISYEQYF,TGTGCCAGCAGCTTAGTGGCTAGCGGGGGGATTTCCTACGAGCAGTACTTC
TRBJ2-5,TRBV29-1,.,.,CSVVSLAPQETQYF,TGCAGCGTTGTTTCTTTAGCGCCTCAAGAGACCCAGTACTTC
TRBJ2-3,TRBV4-1,.,TRBD2,CASSRLAGASADTQYF,TGCGCCAGCAGCCGACTAGCGGGAGCTTCCGCAGATACGCAGTATTTT
TRBJ1-3,TRBV20-1,.,.,CSASTVAIPVSGNTIYF,TGCAGTGCAAGCACGGTAGCCATTCCCGTCTCTGGAAACACCATATATTTT
TRBJ2-7,TRBV2,.,.,CASSEYSGNLYEQYF,TGTGCCAGCAGTGAATACAGCGGAAACCTCTACGAGCAGTACTTC
TRBJ2-3,TRBV27,many,.,CASSLGEPSTDTQYF,TGTGCCAGCAGTTTAGGGGAACCAAGCACAGATACGCAGTATTTT
TRBJ1-2,TRBV28,.,.,CASSSLVGYTF,TGTGCCAGCAGTTCTCTGGTGGGCTACACCTTC
TRBJ2-7,TRBV7-9,few,.,CASSFADGAGYEQYF,TGTGCCAGCAGCTTCGCGGATGGTGCGGGTTACGAGCAGTACTTC
TRBJ2-7,TRBV20-1,few,.,CSARDQAGNLYEQYF,TGCAGTGCTAGAGATCAGGCAGGGAACCTCTACGAGCAGTACTTC
TRBJ2-5,TRBV6-2/TRBV6-3,few,.,CASSPWGAETQYF,TGTGCCAGCAGTCCCTGGGGGGCCGAGACCCAGTACTTC
TRBJ2-3,TRBV27,few,TRBD1,CASSRQGRTDTQYF,TGTGCCAGCAGTCGACAGGGACGCACAGATACGCAGTATTTT
TRBJ2-5,TRBV6-1,.,TRBD1,CASSGTGGGETQYF,TGTGCCAGCAGCGGGACAGGGGGCGGAGAGACCCAGTACTTC
TRBJ2-1,TRBV5-5,.,.,CASSRHPSSAEQFF,TGTGCCAGCAGCCGACATCCTAGCTCTGCTGAGCAGTTCTTC
TRBJ2-1,TRBV7-6,.,.,CASSLGPENEQFF,TGTGCCAGCAGCCTGGGACCAGAGAATGAGCAGTTCTTC
TRBJ2-2,TRBV27,.,TRBD1,CASTTPDRGITVGELFF,TGTGCCAGCACCACACCAGACAGGGGGATAACGGTCGGGGAGCTGTTTTTT
TRBJ2-1,TRBV3-1,few,.,CASSQGGGGVPEQFF,TGTGCCAGCAGCCAAGGAGGGGGAGGGGTACCCGAGCAGTTCTTC
TRBJ1-1,TRBV7-9,.,.,CASSDHGIVVDTEAFF,TGTGCCAGCAGCGATCACGGGATAGTGGTAGACACTGAAGCTTTCTTT